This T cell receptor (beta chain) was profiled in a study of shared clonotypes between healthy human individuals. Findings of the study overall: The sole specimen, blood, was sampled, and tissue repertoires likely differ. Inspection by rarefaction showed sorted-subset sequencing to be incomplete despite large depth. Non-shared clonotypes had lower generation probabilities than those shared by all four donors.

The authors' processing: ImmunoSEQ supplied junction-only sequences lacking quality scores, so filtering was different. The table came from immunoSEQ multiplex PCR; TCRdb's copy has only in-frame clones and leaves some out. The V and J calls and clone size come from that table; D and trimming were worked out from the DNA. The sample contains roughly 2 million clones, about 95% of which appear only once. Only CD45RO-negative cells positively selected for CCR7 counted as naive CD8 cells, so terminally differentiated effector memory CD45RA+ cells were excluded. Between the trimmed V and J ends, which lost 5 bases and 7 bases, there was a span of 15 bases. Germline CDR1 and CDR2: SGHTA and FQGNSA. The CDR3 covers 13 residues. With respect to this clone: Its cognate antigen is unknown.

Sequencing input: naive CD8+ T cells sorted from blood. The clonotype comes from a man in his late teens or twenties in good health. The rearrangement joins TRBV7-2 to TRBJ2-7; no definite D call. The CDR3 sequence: CASSLTLVREQYF. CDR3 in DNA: TGTGCCAGCAGCCTGACACTTGTTCGGGAGCAGTACTTC. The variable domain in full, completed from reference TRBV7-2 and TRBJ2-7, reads GAGVSQSPSNKVTEKGKDVELRCDPISGHTALYWYRQSLGQGLEFLIYFQGNSAPDKSGLPSDRFSAERTGGSVSTLTIQRTQQEDSAVYLCASSLTLVREQYFGPGTRLTVT.